This record concerns one T cell receptor (beta chain) sequence. Its antigen is currently not known. Per-nucleotide qualities are absent, and no much larger clonotype sits a single base away. These data originate in a study of early T cells in non-severe SARS-CoV-2 infection (dated by TCRdb to the early 2020s). Context from the whole study: Bulk RNA from unsorted whole blood was used for TCR sequencing, so alpha and beta chains could not be paired. Beyond this particular receptor, the publication reports: VDJdb matching was skewed toward anti-spike CD8 responses and likely underestimated virus-specific expansions by missing private and CD4 specificities.

The library was generated by 5' RACE. TCRdb lists the instrument as NextSeq 500. Unique molecular identifiers were attached to individual cDNA molecules in the TCR library protocol so that sequencing error and PCR bias could be corrected. TCR alpha and beta chains were both sequenced, and the abundances of alpha and beta sequences in each sample were closely correlated with each other. Processing in the source paper ran as follows. Decombinator V4 was used to perform V gene, J gene and CDR3 annotation of TCR sequences. Expanded TCRs were defined as changing significantly between any two time points under a Poisson model with p below 0.0001. TCR abundances were normalised to the total number of TCRs sequenced per sample and expressed as counts per million. TRAV1-2 paired with TRAJ12, TRAJ20 or TRAJ33 defined MAIT TCRs, while TRAV10 paired with TRAJ18 defined iNKT TCRs. VDJdb, accessed on 1 November 2021, was searched for TCRs annotated for CMV, EBV and SARS-CoV-2, and TCRs annotated for more than one antigen were excluded. TCRdb handled the public reads itself, with Q25 trimming in fastp and clone calling in MiXCR, and kept productive beta chains. Entries that share a CDR3 protein sequence are merged under the most common genes and DNA. The V and J calls shown here were made by TCRdb, not taken from the authors' results. Here the sample has around 99,000 distinct CDR3 sequences; around 10% occur a single time. The ten largest make up around 8% of the sample.

Set within a cohort of healthcare workers in London, UK, this nested case-control study involved weekly PCR testing of nasopharyngeal swabs along with blood sampling. Between 23 and 31 March 2020, the week of the UK lockdown, healthcare workers were enrolled and then followed up weekly for as long as 16 weeks. V is cut by 2 bases and J by 5 bases, and the space between the germline ends is 16 bases. For CDR1 and CDR2, the germline V gene lists SGHAT and FQNNGV. Spanning cysteine to phenylalanine, the CDR3 consists of 16 amino acids. Solely the CDR3 DNA is kept, with 48 bases framed from the first base.

The sample comprised whole blood. This sequence uses TRBV11-2 and TRBJ2-1; TRBD2 could be the D gene, as 5 bases match. The sequence was obtained from an adult who was a healthcare worker with PCR-confirmed SARS-CoV-2 infection or an uninfected control (not recorded which). The CDR3 reads CASSLRLRDWDNEQFF. The DNA is as follows: TGTGCCAGCAGCTTACGGTTGAGGGATTGGGACAATGAGCAGTTCTTC.